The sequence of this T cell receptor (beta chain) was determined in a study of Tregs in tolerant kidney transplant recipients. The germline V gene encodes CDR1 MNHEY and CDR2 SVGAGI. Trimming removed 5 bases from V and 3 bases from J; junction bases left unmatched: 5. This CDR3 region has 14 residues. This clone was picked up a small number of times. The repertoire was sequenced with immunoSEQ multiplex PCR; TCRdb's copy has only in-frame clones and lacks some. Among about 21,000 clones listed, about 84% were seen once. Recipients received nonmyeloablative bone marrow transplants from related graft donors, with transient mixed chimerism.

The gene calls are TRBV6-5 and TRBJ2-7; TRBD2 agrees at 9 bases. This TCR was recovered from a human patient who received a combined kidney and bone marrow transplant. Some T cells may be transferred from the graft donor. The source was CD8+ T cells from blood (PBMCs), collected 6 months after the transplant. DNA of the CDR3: TGTGCCAGCAGTGGGCTAGCGGGGTACTACGAGCAGTACTTC. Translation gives CASSGLAGYYEQYF.